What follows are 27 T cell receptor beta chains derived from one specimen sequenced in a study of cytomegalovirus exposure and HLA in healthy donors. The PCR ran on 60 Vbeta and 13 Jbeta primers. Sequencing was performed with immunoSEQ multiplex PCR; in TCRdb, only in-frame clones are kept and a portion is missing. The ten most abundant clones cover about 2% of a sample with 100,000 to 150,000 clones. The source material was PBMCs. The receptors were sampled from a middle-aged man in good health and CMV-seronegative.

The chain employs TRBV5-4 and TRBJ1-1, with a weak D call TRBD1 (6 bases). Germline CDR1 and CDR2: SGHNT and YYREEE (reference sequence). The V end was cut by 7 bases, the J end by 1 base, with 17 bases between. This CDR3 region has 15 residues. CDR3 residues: CASPGGGAGNTEAFF. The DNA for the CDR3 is TGTGCCAGCCCCGGCGGGGGGGCTGGGAACACTGAAGCTTTCTTT.

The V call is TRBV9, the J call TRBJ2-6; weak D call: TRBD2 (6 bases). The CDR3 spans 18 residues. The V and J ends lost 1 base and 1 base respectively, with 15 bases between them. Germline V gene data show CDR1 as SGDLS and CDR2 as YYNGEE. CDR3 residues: CASSVLGGGVSGANVLTF. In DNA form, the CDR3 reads TGTGCCAGCAGCGTATTAGGAGGAGGGGTTTCTGGGGCCAACGTCCTGACTTTC.

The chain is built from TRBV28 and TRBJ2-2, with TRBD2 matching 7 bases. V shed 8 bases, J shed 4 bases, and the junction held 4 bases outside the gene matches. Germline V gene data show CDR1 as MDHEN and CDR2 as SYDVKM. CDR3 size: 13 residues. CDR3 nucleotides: TGTGCCAGCTGGGACTATCCCACCGGGGAGCTGTTTTTT. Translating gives CASWDYPTGELFF.

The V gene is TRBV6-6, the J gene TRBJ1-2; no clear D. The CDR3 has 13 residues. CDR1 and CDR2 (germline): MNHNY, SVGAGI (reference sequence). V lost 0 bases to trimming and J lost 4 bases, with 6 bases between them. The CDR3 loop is CASSYSGTYGYTF. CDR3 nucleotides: TGTGCCAGCAGTTACTCTGGCACCTATGGCTACACCTTC.

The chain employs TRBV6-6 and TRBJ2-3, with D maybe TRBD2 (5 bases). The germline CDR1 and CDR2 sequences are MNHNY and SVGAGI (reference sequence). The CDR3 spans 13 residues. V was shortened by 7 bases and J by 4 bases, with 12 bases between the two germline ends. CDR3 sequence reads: CASISLASDTQYF. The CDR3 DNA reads TGTGCCAGCATTTCCCTAGCTTCAGATACGCAGTATTTT.

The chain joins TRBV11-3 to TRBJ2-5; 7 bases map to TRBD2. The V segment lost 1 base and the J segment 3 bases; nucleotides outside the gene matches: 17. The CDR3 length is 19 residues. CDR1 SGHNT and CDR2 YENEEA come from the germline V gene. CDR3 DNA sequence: TGTGCCAGCAGCTTAGGAACCCCTTGGGCCGGGCTAGCGGAAGAGACCCAGTACTTC. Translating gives CASSLGTPWAGLAEETQYF.

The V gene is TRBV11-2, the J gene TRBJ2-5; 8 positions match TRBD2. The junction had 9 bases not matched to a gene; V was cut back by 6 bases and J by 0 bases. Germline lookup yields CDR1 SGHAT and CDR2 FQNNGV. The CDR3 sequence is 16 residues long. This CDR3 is CASRKTSGGYQETQYF. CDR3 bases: TGTGCCAGCAGGAAAACTAGCGGTGGGTACCAAGAGACCCAGTACTTC.

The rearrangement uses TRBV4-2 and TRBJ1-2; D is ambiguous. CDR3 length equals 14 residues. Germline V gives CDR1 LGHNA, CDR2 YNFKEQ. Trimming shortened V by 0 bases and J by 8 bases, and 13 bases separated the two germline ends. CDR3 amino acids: CASSQDGGKEGYTF. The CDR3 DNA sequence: TGTGCCAGCAGCCAAGACGGAGGGAAGGAAGGCTACACCTTC.

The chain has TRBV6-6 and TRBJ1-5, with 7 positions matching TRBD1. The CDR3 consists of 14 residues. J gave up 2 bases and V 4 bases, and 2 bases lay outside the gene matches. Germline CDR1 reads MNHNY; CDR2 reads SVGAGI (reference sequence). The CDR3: CASSSTGGNQPQHF. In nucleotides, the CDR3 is TGTGCCAGCAGTTCCACAGGGGGCAATCAGCCCCAGCATTTT.

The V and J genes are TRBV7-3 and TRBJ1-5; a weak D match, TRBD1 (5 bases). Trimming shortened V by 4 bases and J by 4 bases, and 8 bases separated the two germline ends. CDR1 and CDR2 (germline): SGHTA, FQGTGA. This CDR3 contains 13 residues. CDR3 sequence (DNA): TGTGCCAGCAGCTATGGGGGGAATCAGCCCCAGCATTTT. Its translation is CASSYGGNQPQHF.

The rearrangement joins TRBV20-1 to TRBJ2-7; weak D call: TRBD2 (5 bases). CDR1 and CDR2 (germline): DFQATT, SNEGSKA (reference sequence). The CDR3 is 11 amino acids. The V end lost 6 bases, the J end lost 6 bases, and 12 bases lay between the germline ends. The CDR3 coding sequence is TGCAGTGCCCTGAGGGAGTTCGAGCAGTACTTC. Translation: CSALREFEQYF.

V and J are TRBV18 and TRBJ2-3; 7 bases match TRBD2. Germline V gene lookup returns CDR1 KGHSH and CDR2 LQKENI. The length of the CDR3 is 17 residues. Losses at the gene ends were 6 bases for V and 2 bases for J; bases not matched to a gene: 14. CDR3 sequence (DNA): TGTGCCAGCTCTGAGGGAACTAGCGCCATTTACACAGATACGCAGTATTTT. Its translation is CASSEGTSAIYTDTQYF. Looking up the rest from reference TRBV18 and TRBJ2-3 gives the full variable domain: NAGVMQNPRHLVRRRGQEARLRCSPMKGHSHVYWYRQLPEEGLKFMVYLQKENIIDESGMPKERFSAEFPKEGPSILRIQQVVRGDSAAYFCASSEGTSAIYTDTQYFGPGTRLTVL.

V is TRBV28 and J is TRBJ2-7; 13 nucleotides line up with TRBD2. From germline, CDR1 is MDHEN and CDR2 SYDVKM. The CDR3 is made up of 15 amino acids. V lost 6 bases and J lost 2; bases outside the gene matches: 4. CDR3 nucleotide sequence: TGTGCCAGCAGGCGGACTAGCGGGAGTACCTACGAGCAGTACTTC. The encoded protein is CASRRTSGSTYEQYF.

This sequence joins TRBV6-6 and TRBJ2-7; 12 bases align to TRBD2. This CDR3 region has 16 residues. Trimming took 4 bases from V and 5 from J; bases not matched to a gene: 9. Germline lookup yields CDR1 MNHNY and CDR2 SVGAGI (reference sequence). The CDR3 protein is CASSSPTSGGRNEQYF. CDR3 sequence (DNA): TGTGCCAGCAGTTCCCCGACTAGCGGGGGCAGGAACGAGCAGTACTTC.

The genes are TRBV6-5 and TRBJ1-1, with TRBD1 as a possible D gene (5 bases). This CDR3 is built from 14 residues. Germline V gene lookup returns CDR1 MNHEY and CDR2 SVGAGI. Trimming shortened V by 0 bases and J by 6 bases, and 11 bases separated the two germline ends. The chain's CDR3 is CASSYSLGRAEAFF. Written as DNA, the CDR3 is TGTGCCAGCAGTTACTCACTCGGCAGGGCTGAAGCTTTCTTT.

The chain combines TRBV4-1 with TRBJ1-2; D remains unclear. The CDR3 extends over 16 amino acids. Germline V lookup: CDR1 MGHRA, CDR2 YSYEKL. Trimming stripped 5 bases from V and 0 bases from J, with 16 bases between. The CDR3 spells CASSFSPGTANYGYTF. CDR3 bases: TGCGCCAGCAGCTTTTCCCCAGGTACCGCTAACTATGGCTACACCTTC.

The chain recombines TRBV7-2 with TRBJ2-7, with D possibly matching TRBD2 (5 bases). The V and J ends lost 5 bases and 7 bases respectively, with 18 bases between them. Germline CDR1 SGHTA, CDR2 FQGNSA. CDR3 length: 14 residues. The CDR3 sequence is CASSTDWLTGEQYF. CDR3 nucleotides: TGTGCCAGCAGCACGGACTGGCTGACGGGGGAGCAGTACTTC.

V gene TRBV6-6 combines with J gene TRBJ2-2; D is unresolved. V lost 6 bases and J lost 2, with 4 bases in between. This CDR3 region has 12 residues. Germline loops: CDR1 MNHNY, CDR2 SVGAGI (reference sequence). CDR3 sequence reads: CASSPNTGELFF. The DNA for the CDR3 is TGTGCCAGCAGCCCTAACACCGGGGAGCTGTTTTTT.

CDR3 loop: CASSSATGRTEAFF. The CDR3 DNA sequence: TGTGCCAGCAGCTCCGCGACAGGACGGACTGAAGCTTTCTTT. V usage is TRBV7-2 and J usage is TRBJ1-1; D is perhaps TRBD1 (6 bases). This CDR3 region has 14 residues. CDR1 and CDR2 (germline): SGHTA, FQGNSA. The V and J ends lost 4 bases and 5 bases respectively, with 14 bases between them.

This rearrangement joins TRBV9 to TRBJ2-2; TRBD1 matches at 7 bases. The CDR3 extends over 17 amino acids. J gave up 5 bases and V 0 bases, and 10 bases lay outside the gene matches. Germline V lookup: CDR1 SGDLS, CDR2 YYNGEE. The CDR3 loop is CASSVAYQQGLTGELFF. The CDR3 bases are TGTGCCAGCAGCGTAGCCTACCAACAGGGGCTGACCGGGGAGCTGTTTTTT. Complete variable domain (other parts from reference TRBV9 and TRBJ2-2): DSGVTQTPKHLITATGQRVTLRCSPRSGDLSVYWYQQSLDQGLQFLIQYYNGEERAKGNILERFSAQQFPDLHSELNLSSLELGDSALYFCASSVAYQQGLTGELFFGEGSRLTVL.

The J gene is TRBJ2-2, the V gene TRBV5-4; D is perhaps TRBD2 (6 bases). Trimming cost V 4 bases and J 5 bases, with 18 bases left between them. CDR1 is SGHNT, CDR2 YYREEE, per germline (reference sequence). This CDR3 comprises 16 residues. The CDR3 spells CASSLVGGRGTGELFF. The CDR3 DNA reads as TGTGCCAGCAGCCTGGTCGGGGGACGAGGGACCGGGGAGCTGTTTTTT.

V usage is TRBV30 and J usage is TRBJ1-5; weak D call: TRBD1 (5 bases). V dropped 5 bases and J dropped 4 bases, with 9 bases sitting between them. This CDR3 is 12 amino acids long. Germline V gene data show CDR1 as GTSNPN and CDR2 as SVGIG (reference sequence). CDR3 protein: CAWGTENQPQHF. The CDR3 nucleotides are TGTGCCTGGGGGACTGAGAATCAGCCCCAGCATTTT.

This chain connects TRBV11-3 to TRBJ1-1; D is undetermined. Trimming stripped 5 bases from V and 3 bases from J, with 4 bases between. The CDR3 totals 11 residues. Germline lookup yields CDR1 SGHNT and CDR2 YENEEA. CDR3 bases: TGTGCCAGCAGCCCCGACACTGAAGCTTTCTTT. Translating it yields CASSPDTEAFF. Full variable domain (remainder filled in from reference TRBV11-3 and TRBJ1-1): EAGVVQSPRYKIIEKKQPVAFWCNPISGHNTLYWYLQNLGQGPELLIRYENEEAVDDSQLPKDRFSAERLKGVDSTLKIQPAELGDSAVYLCASSPDTEAFFGQGTRLTVV.

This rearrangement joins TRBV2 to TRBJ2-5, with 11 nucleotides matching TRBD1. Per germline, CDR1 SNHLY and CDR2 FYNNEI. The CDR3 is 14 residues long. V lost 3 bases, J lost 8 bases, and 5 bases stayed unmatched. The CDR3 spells CASSETGQGVTQYF. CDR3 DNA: TGTGCCAGCAGTGAGACGGGACAGGGGGTAACCCAGTACTTC.

CDR3 protein: CASSDGDRGGSTEAFF. The CDR3 DNA reads as TGTGCCAGCAGTGACGGGGACAGGGGAGGAAGTACTGAAGCTTTCTTT. The chain couples TRBV6-4 to TRBJ1-1; TRBD1 matches at 10 bases. The CDR3 runs to 16 residues. CDR1 is MRHNA and CDR2 is SNTAGT in the germline V gene. The V gene end was trimmed by 2 bases and the J gene end by 5 bases; junction bases not matched to a gene: 8.

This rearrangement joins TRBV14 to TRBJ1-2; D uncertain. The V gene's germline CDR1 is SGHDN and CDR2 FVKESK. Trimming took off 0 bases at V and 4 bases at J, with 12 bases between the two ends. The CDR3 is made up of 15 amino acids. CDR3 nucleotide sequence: TGTGCCAGCAGCCAAGAAAGCGCCATCGGCTATGGCTACACCTTC. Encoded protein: CASSQESAIGYGYTF.

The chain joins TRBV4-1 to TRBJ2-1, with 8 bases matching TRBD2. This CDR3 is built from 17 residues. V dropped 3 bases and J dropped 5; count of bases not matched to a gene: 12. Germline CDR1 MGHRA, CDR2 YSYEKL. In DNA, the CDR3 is TGCGCCAGCAGCCAGAGAGTTAGCGGGATAGGTAACAATGAGCAGTTCTTC. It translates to CASSQRVSGIGNNEQFF.